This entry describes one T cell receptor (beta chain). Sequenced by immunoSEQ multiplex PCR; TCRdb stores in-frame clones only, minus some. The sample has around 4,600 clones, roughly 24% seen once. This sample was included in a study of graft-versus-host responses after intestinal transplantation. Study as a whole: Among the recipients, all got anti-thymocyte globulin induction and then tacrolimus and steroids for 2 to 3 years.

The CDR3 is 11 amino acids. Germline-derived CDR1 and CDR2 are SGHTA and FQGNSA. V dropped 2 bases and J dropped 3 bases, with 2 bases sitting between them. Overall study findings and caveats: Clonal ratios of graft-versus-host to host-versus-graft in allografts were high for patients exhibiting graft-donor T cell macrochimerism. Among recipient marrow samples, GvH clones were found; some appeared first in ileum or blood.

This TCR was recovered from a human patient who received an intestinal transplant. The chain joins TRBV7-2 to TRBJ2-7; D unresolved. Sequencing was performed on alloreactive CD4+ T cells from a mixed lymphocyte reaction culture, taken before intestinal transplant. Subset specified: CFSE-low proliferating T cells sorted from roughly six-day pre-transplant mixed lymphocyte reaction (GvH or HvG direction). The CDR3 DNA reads TGTGCCAGCAGCTTAATCTACGAGCAGTACTTC. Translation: CASSLIYEQYF.